The 17 T cell receptor beta chains below all came from one sample that was sequenced in a study of T cells after somatic rescue of genetic block. The method was immunoSEQ multiplex PCR; TCRdb's version includes in-frame clones alone and lacks a portion of them. The table has around 70,000 clones, 85% to 95% seen once; the top ten hold around 3%. Sequencing was performed on peripheral blood mononuclear cells (PBMCs). The receptor source for this set is a man between 40 and 49 years old.

The V and J genes are TRBV7-9 and TRBJ2-7; 12 bases line up with TRBD2. The J segment lost 5 bases and the V segment lost 6 bases, leaving 8 bases of the junction unmatched. This CDR3 has 15 amino acids. In germline, CDR1 is SEHNR, CDR2 FQNEAQ (reference sequence). The CDR3 loop reads CASRGLAGPRHEQYF. Here the CDR3 DNA reads TGTGCCAGCAGGGGACTAGCGGGCCCCCGGCACGAGCAGTACTTC. The entire variable domain, with the rest obtained from reference TRBV7-9 and TRBJ2-7, is as follows: DTGVSQNPRHKITKRGQNVTFRCDPISEHNRLYWYRQTLGQGPEFLTYFQNEAQLEKSRLLSDRFSAERPKGSFSTLEIQRTEQGDSAMYLCASRGLAGPRHEQYFGPGTRLTVT.

This chain connects TRBV7-9 to TRBJ2-3, with 7 bases matching TRBD2. The CDR3 is made up of 17 amino acids. The trim removed 4 bases at V and 3 bases at J, leaving 13 bases unmatched. CDR1 and CDR2 from the germline V gene are SEHNR and FQNEAQ (reference sequence). The CDR3 here is CASSSITWRETTDTQYF. For the CDR3, the DNA is TGTGCCAGCAGCTCCATTACTTGGCGGGAGACGACAGATACGCAGTATTTT.

This chain connects TRBV6-6 to TRBJ2-7; no reliable D call. CDR1 and CDR2 (germline): MNHNY, SVGAGI (reference sequence). V lost 0 bases, J lost 5 bases, and 5 bases lay in between. There are 12 residues in the CDR3. CDR3 bases: TGTGCCAGCAGTTACTCGCGGAACGAGCAGTACTTC. Protein: CASSYSRNEQYF.

J is TRBJ2-1 and V is TRBV18; TRBD2 agrees at 12 bases. Unmatched junction bases numbered 15, after V lost 3 bases and J lost 9 bases. CDR1 is KGHSH and CDR2 is LQKENI in the germline V gene. This CDR3 has 18 residues. CDR3 coding DNA: TGTGCCAGCTCACCCCAAGGGGGGCTAGCGGGAGGGCCGACTGAGCAGTTCTTC. The encoded protein is CASSPQGGLAGGPTEQFF.

The rearrangement joins TRBV10-3 to TRBJ2-3, with D hard to call. The CDR3 runs to 12 residues. Trimming removed 4 bases at V and 4 bases at J, with 6 bases between. Germline CDR1 is ENHRY and CDR2 is SYGVKD. The CDR3 nucleotides are TGTGCCATCAGTGGCGGTCCAGATACGCAGTATTTT. Its translation is CAISGGPDTQYF.

This chain uses TRBV11-2 with TRBJ1-6; 7 positions agree with TRBD1. This CDR3 has 16 residues. Looked up from germline, CDR1 is SGHAT and CDR2 is FQNNGV. V shed 5 bases, J shed 4 bases, and the junction held 8 bases outside the gene matches. The CDR3: CASSPGQDLYNSPLHF. For the CDR3, the DNA is TGTGCCAGCAGCCCTGGACAGGATCTTTATAATTCACCCCTCCACTTT.

The rearrangement links TRBV6-6 to TRBJ1-4; 7 positions agree with TRBD1. The CDR3 has 14 amino acids. The germline gives CDR1 MNHNY, CDR2 SVGAGI (reference sequence). V shed 4 bases and J 5 bases; nucleotides not matched to a gene: 4. CDR3 residues: CASSSGQTNEKLFF. The CDR3 DNA is TGTGCCAGCAGTTCGGGACAGACAAATGAAAAACTGTTTTTT.

This chain connects TRBV28 to TRBJ2-7; 8 nucleotides align to TRBD1. This CDR3 is built from 13 residues. Germline-derived CDR1 and CDR2 are MDHEN and SYDVKM. V shed 6 bases and J 8 bases; nucleotides not matched to a gene: 9. CDR3 in amino acids: CASSFADREQQYF. Written as DNA, the CDR3 is TGTGCCAGCAGCTTTGCGGACAGGGAACAGCAGTACTTC.

CDR3 in amino acids: CASSTGTTGNTIYF. The DNA for the CDR3 is TGTGCCAGCAGCACCGGGACGACTGGAAACACCATATATTTT. The chain joins TRBV7-2 to TRBJ1-3, with D possibly being TRBD1 (5 bases). Trimming removed 5 bases at V and 2 bases at J, with 10 bases between. The CDR3 is 14 residues long. Looked up from germline, CDR1 is SGHTA and CDR2 is FQGNSA.

This clone has just one count. The chain has TRBV25-1 and TRBJ1-2, with D perhaps TRBD1 (6 bases). Per the germline V gene, CDR1 is MGHDK and CDR2 is SYGVNS. CDR3 size: 12 residues. Trimming shortened V by 3 bases and J by 4 bases, and 6 bases separated the two germline ends. CDR3 region: CASSDRGYGYTF. The CDR3 DNA reads TGTGCCAGCAGTGACAGGGGCTATGGCTACACCTTC.

J is TRBJ1-1 and V is TRBV18; D perhaps matches TRBD1 (6 bases). This CDR3 region has 13 residues. Germline V lookup: CDR1 KGHSH, CDR2 LQKENI. Trimming took off 9 bases at V and 0 bases at J, with 11 bases between the two ends. The CDR3 coding sequence is TGTGCCAGTTTAGGACAGATGAACACTGAAGCTTTCTTT. This encodes CASLGQMNTEAFF. Combining the CDR3 with reference TRBV18 and TRBJ1-1 gives the whole variable domain NAGVMQNPRHLVRRRGQEARLRCSPMKGHSHVYWYRQLPEEGLKFMVYLQKENIIDESGMPKERFSAEFPKEGPSILRIQQVVRGDSAAYFCASLGQMNTEAFFGQGTRLTVV.

This clone was detected only a few times. The V gene is TRBV19, the J gene TRBJ1-5; D is perhaps TRBD1 (5 bases). V was trimmed by 7 bases and J by 6 bases, leaving 13 bases between them. This CDR3 region has 13 residues. Per the germline V gene, CDR1 is LNHDA and CDR2 is SQIVND (reference sequence). Here the CDR3 reads CASIIGGGQPQHF. CDR3 nucleotide sequence: TGTGCCAGTATCATCGGGGGGGGTCAGCCCCAGCATTTT.

The chain recombines TRBV19 with TRBJ1-2; 7 bases fit TRBD1. Germline loops: CDR1 LNHDA, CDR2 SQIVND (reference sequence). CDR3 length equals 14 residues. V gave up 5 bases and J gave up 1 base; unmatched junction bases: 4. The CDR3 sequence: CASSGTALNYGYTF. CDR3 sequence (DNA): TGTGCCAGTAGTGGGACAGCTCTTAACTATGGCTACACCTTC.

The sample holds one count of this clone. The chain carries TRBV19 and TRBJ2-2, with TRBD1 matching 10 bases. The CDR3 sequence is 16 residues long. V lost 2 bases to trimming and J lost 5 bases; unmatched junction nucleotides: 5. Germline assignment: CDR1 LNHDA and CDR2 SQIVND (reference sequence). The CDR3 DNA reads as TGTGCCAGTAGTATACCGGACAGGGGGAGTACCGGGGAGCTGTTTTTT. Amino acids: CASSIPDRGSTGELFF.

V usage is TRBV5-1 and J usage is TRBJ1-1, with D possibly TRBD1 on 5 matching bases. CDR1 SGHRS and CDR2 YFSETQ come from the germline V gene. The CDR3 loop spans 14 amino acids. V lost 2 bases and J 6 bases, leaving 14 bases between the germline ends. The CDR3 is CASSFGQSVPEAFF. DNA for the CDR3: TGCGCCAGCAGCTTCGGACAATCGGTCCCTGAAGCTTTCTTT.

This chain links TRBV13 with TRBJ1-5, with TRBD1 as a possible D gene (5 bases). Germline V gene sequence: CDR1 PRHDT, CDR2 FYEKMQ (reference sequence). The length of the CDR3 is 19 residues. Between the trimmed V and J ends, which lost 5 bases and 0 bases, there was a span of 23 bases. CDR3: CASSRSGQGVTYSNQPQHF. In nucleotides, the CDR3 is TGTGCCAGCAGCAGGAGTGGACAAGGAGTAACATATAGCAATCAGCCCCAGCATTTT.

This clone showed up just once. This chain links TRBV7-9 with TRBJ2-5, with TRBD1 identical over 7 bases. CDR1 is SEHNR and CDR2 is FQNEAQ in the germline V gene (reference sequence). V dropped 5 bases and J dropped 0; count of bases not matched to a gene: 9. The CDR3 is 16 residues long. The CDR3 is CASSRKPGQNQETQYF. Written as DNA, the CDR3 is TGTGCCAGCAGCCGGAAACCGGGACAGAACCAAGAGACCCAGTACTTC.